Listed below are T cell receptor beta chains from one sample, sequenced in a study of blood T cell repertoires in COVID-19. Profiling relied on immunoSEQ multiplex PCR, and the TCRdb table lists in-frame clones only, not all of them. The sample lists some 250,000 clones; roughly 79% were seen once. The material sequenced was peripheral blood. Receptors were obtained from a woman aged 55-70 years with active or convalescent COVID-19. CDR3s include the opening cysteine and the closing phenylalanine or tryptophan. D genes are given only for firm matches. The size field is filled for only some rows; it gives once, few, many or a size class.

CASSAGLAGEGETQYF | TGTGCCAGCAGCGCCGGACTAGCGGGGGAAGGGGAGACCCAGTACTTC | TRBV7-2 | - | TRBJ2-5 | TRBD2
CASSTPEGTQYF | TGTGCCAGCAGTACGCCGGAGGGGACCCAGTACTTC | TRBV5-4 | - | TRBJ2-5 | -
CASSQAGSTDTQYF | TGTGCCAGCAGCCAAGCGGGTTCCACAGATACGCAGTATTTT | TRBV4-2 | - | TRBJ2-3 | -
CASSDLTGGSGGYTF | TGTGCCAGTAGTGATTTAACAGGGGGCTCTGGCGGCTACACCTTC | TRBV19 | - | TRBJ1-2 | TRBD1
CAWRSQGKTQYF | TGTGCCTGGAGAAGCCAGGGGAAGACCCAGTACTTC | TRBV30 | - | TRBJ2-5 | -
CASSGRDRNTEAFF | TGTGCCAGCAGCGGCCGGGACAGGAACACTGAAGCTTTCTTT | TRBV3-1/TRBV3-2 | - | TRBJ1-1 | TRBD1
CASSQDPRRPNYGYTF | TGTGCCAGCAGCCAAGATCCTCGCAGGCCAAACTATGGCTACACCTTC | TRBV3-1/TRBV3-2 | - | TRBJ1-2 | -
CASSPGTGTNYGYTF | TGTGCCAGCTCACCCGGAACAGGGACTAACTATGGCTACACCTTC | TRBV18 | - | TRBJ1-2 | -
CASSRTGVQETQYF | TGTGCCAGCTCACGCACAGGGGTTCAAGAGACCCAGTACTTC | TRBV18 | - | TRBJ2-5 | TRBD1
CASSHQGNYGYTF | TGTGCCAGCAGCCATCAGGGGAACTATGGCTACACCTTC | TRBV14 | few | TRBJ1-2 | -
CSVVGRGPMNTEAFF | TGCAGCGTTGTAGGCAGGGGACCCATGAACACTGAAGCTTTCTTT | TRBV29-1 | - | TRBJ1-1 | -
CASSLRGQGARNEQFF | TGTGCCAGCAGCCTCCGGGGACAGGGGGCGCGTAATGAGCAGTTCTTC | TRBV11-2 | few | TRBJ2-1 | TRBD1
CATSDLNYGGASGGETQYF | TGTGCCACCAGTGATTTAAATTATGGTGGTGCCAGCGGGGGCGAGACCCAGTACTTC | TRBV24-1 | once | TRBJ2-5 | TRBD2
CATAQTTGSSTDTQYF | TGCGCCACCGCCCAAACTACAGGGTCTAGCACAGATACGCAGTATTTT | TRBV10-1 | - | TRBJ2-3 | -
CASSYYTGLNQPQHF | TGTGCCAGCAGTTACTATACAGGGCTCAATCAGCCCCAGCATTTT | TRBV6-5 | - | TRBJ1-5 | -
CAFEGGGYTF | TGTGCCTTTGAGGGAGGAGGCTACACCTTC | TRBV30 | - | TRBJ1-2 | -